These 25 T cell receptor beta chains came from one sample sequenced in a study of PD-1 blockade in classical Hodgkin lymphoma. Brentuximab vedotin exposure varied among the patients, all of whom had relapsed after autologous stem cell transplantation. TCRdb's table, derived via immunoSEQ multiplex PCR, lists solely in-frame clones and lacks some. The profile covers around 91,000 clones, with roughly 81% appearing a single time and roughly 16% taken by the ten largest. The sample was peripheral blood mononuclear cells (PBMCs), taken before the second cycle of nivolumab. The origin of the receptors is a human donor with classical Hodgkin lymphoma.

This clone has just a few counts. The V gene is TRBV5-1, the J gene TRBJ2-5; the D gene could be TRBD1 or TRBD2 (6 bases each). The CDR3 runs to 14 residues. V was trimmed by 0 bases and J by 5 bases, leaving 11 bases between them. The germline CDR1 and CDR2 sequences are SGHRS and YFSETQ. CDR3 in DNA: TGCGCCAGCAGCTTGGACAGGGCGGGGGAGACCCAGTACTTC. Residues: CASSLDRAGETQYF.

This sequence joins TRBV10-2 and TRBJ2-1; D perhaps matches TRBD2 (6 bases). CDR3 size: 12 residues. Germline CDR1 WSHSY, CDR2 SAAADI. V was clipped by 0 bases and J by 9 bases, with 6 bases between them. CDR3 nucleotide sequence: TGCGCCAGCAGTGAGTCGGGACTTGAGCAGTTCTTC. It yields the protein CASSESGLEQFF.

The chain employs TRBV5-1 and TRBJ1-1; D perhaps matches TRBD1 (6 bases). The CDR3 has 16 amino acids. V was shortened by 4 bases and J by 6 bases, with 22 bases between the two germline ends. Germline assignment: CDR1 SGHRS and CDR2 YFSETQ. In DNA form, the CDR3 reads TGCGCCAGCAGCGCCGGGACGGACAGTTTGGTTGCTGAAGCTTTCTTT. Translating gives CASSAGTDSLVAEAFF.

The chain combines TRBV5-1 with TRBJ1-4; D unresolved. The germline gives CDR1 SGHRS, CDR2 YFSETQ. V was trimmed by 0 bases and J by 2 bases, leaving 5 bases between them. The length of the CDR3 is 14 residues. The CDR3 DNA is TGCGCCAGCAGCTTGGGAGGCACTAATGAAAAACTGTTTTTT. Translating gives CASSLGGTNEKLFF.

CDR3 sequence (DNA): TGTGCCAGCAGCTTTCTTCTAGCGGGCAACCACTACGAGCAGTACTTC. Its translation is CASSFLLAGNHYEQYF. This chain uses TRBV5-6 with TRBJ2-7, with TRBD2 matching over 8 bases. The CDR3 sequence is 16 residues long. CDR1 and CDR2 (germline): SGHDT, YYEEEE. V was pared by 2 bases and J by 3 bases, with 10 bases of the junction left unmatched.

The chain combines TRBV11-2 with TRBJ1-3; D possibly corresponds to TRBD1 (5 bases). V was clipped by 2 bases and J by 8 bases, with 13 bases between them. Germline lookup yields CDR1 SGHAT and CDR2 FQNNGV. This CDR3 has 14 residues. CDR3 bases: TGTGCCAGCAGCTTAACTCCTCGAGGGGACACCATATATTTT. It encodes CASSLTPRGDTIYF.

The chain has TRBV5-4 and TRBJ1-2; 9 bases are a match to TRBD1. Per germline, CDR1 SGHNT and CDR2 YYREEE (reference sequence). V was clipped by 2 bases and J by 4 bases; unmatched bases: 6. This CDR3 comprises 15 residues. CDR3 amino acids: CASSFLGQGFYGYTF. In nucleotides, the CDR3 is TGTGCCAGCAGCTTTCTGGGACAGGGATTCTATGGCTACACCTTC. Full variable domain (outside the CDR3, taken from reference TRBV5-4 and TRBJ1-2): ETGVTQSPTHLIKTRGQQVTLRCSSQSGHNTVSWYQQALGQGPQFIFQYYREEENGRGNFPPRFSGLQFPNYSSELNVNALELDDSALYLCASSFLGQGFYGYTFGSGTRLTVV.

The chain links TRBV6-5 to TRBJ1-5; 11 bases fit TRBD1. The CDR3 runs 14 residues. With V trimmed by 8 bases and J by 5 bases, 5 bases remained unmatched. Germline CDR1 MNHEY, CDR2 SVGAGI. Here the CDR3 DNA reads TGTGCCAGCCGGGGGACAGGGGGACATCAGCCCCAGCATTTT. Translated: CASRGTGGHQPQHF.

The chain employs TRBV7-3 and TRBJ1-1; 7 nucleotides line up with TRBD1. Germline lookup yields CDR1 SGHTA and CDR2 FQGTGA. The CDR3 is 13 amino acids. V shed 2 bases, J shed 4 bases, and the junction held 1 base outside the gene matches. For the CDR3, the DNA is TGTGCCAGCAGCTTACAGGGGGGCACTGAAGCTTTCTTT. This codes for CASSLQGGTEAFF.

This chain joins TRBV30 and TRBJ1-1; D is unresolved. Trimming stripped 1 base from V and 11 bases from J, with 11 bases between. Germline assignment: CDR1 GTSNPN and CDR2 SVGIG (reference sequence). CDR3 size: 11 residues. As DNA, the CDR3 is TGTGCCTGGAGTGAGAACCTGGGGGCTTTCTTT. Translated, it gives CAWSENLGAFF.

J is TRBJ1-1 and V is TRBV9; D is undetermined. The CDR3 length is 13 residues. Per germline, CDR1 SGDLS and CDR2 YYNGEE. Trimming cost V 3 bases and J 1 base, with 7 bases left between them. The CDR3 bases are TGTGCCAGCAGCGCCCTCAAGAACACTGAAGCTTTCTTT. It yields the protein CASSALKNTEAFF.

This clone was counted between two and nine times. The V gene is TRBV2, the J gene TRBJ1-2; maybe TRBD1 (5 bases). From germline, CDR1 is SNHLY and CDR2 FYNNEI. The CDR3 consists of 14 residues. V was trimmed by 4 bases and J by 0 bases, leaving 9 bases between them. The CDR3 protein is CASSGGSANYGYTF. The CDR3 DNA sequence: TGTGCCAGCAGTGGGGGCAGCGCTAACTATGGCTACACCTTC.

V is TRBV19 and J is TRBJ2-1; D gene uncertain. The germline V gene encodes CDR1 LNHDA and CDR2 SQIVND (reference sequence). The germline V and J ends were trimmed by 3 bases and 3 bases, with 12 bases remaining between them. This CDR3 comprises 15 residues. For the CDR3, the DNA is TGTGCCAGTAGTATGATCGAGGCAGACTACAATGAGCAGTTCTTC. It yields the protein CASSMIEADYNEQFF.

The CDR3 region has the DNA TGTGCCAGCAGTGGGGGCTCCCTGGCGGAAAACTCCTACGAGCAGTACTTC. It specifies CASSGGSLAENSYEQYF. The gene calls are TRBV25-1 and TRBJ2-7; perhaps TRBD1 as D (5 bases). The CDR3 covers 17 residues. V lost 4 bases, J lost 0 bases, and 19 bases lay in between. Germline CDR1 reads MGHDK; CDR2 reads SYGVNS.

Here the CDR3 reads CAISSLAGGEQYF. The CDR3 nucleotides read TGTGCCATCAGTTCGCTAGCGGGGGGCGAGCAGTACTTC. This chain connects TRBV10-3 to TRBJ2-7; the match to TRBD2 covers 11 bases. Germline CDR1 reads ENHRY; CDR2 reads SYGVKD. This CDR3 spans 13 amino acids. Unmatched junction bases numbered 3, after V lost 5 bases and J lost 6 bases.

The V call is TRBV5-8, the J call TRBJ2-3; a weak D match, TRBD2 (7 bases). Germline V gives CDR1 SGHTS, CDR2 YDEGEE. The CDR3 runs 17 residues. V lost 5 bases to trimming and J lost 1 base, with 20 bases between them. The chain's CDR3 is CASRTPGGGARTDTQYF. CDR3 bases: TGTGCCAGCAGAACGCCCGGAGGGGGGGCCCGCACAGATACGCAGTATTTT.

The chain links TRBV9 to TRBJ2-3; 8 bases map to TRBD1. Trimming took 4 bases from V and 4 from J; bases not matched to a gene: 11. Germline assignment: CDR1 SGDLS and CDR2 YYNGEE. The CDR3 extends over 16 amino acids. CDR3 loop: CASSQDRGGLPDTQYF. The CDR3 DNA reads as TGTGCCAGCAGCCAAGACAGGGGTGGGCTCCCAGATACGCAGTATTTT.

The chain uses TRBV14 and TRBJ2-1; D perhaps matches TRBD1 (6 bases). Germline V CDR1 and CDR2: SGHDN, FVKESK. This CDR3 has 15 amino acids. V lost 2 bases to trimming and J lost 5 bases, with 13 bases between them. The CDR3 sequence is CASSQTTRGNNEQFF. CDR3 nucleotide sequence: TGTGCCAGCAGCCAAACAACTAGGGGGAACAATGAGCAGTTCTTC.

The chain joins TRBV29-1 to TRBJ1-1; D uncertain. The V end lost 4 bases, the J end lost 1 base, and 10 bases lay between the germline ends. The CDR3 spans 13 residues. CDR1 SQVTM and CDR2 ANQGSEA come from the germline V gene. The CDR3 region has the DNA TGCAGCGTTGGGCGTGGGAGGAACACTGAAGCTTTCTTT. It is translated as CSVGRGRNTEAFF.

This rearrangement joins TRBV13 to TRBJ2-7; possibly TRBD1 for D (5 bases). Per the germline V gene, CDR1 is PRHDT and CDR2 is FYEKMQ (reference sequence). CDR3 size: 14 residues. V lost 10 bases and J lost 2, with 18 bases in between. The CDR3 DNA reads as TGTGCCACCAATACGTTAGACAGACCCTACGAGCAGTACTTC. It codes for CATNTLDRPYEQYF.

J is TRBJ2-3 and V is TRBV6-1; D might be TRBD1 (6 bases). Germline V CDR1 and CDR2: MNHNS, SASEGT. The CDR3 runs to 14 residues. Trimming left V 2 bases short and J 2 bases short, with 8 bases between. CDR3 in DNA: TGTGCCAGCAGTGAACAGGGGCCCACAGATACGCAGTATTTT. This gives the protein CASSEQGPTDTQYF.

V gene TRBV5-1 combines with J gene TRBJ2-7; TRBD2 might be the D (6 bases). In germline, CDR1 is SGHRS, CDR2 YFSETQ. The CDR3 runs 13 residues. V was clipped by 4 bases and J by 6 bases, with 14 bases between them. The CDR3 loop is CASSPPTGVEQYF. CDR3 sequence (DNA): TGCGCCAGCAGCCCACCCACGGGGGTCGAGCAGTACTTC.

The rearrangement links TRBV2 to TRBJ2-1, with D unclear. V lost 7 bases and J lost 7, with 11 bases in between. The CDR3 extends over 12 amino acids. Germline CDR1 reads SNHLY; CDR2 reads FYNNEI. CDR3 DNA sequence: TGTGCCAGCACCGGGTGGGGAAATGAGCAGTTCTTC. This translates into CASTGWGNEQFF. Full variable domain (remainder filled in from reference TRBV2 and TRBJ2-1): EPEVTQTPSHQVTQMGQEVILRCVPISNHLYFYWYRQILGQKVEFLVSFYNNEISEKSEIFDDQFSVERPDGSNFTLKIRSTKLEDSAMYFCASTGWGNEQFFGPGTRLTVL.

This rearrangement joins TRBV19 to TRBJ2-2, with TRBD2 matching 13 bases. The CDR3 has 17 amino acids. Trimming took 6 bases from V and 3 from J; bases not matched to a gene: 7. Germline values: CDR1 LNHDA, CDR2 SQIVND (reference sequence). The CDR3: CASSKLAGGVDTGELFF. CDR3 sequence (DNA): TGTGCCAGTAGCAAACTAGCGGGAGGGGTGGACACCGGGGAGCTGTTTTTT.

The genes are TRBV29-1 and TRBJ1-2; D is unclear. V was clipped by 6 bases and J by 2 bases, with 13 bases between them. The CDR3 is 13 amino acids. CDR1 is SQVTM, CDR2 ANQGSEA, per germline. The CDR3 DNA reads TGCAGCGTCGATGGACTGGGGAACTATGGCTACACCTTC. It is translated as CSVDGLGNYGYTF.